This is a list of T cell receptor beta chains from one sample in a study of cytomegalovirus exposure and HLA in healthy donors. Produced via immunoSEQ multiplex PCR; TCRdb's table is partial and in-frame only. The sample yields 110,000 to 150,000 clones, almost 85% seen once. Sequencing was performed on PBMCs. All receptors derive from a woman in her twenties or thirties in good health and CMV-seronegative. CDR3s include the opening cysteine and the closing phenylalanine or tryptophan. The D gene is left open where the match is weak. A clone size is listed for some rows: how often the clone was seen (once, few, many), or a class if it is expanded.

TRBJ2-2 TRBD1 TRBV15 - TGTGCCACCAGCAGACCATTCGACAGGGGAGGCACCGGGGAGCTGTTTTTT CATSRPFDRGGTGELFF
TRBJ2-2 TRBD1 TRBV19 - TGTGCCAGTGCTGGGACAGGGCAACGGGGGGAGCTGTTTTTT CASAGTGQRGELFF
TRBJ1-1 - TRBV29-1 - TGCAGCGTTGAACGATTCGAACGCGCAGAAGCTTTCTTT CSVERFERAEAFF
TRBJ1-2 - TRBV6-6 few TGTGCCAGCAGTTTTGGGAGGAACGACGGCTACACCTTC CASSFGRNDGYTF
TRBJ1-6 - TRBV15 - TGTGCCACCAGCAGATCCCGCGTGAACAATTCACCCCTCCACTTT CATSRSRVNNSPLHF
TRBJ1-2 TRBD1 TRBV5-1 - TGCGCCAGCAGCCCGGTCGAACAGGGGTATGGCTACACCTTC CASSPVEQGYGYTF
TRBJ2-7 TRBD1 TRBV19 - TGTGCCAGTAGTAAAAGGCGGCAGGGGGACTACGAGCAGTACTTC CASSKRRQGDYEQYF
TRBJ1-2 - TRBV28 few TGTGCCGCGGCAGCTAACTATGGCTACACCTTC CAAAANYGYTF
TRBJ1-3 - TRBV5-1 - TGCGCCAGCAGCCTCGAGGGCCCCCCTGGAAACACCATATATTTT CASSLEGPPGNTIYF
TRBJ1-1 TRBD1 TRBV18 - TGTGCCAGCTCATCCGACAGGGATGAAGCTTTCTTT CASSSDRDEAFF
TRBJ2-3 - TRBV6-1 - TGTGCCAGCACCTGGACACCTGAACTCACAGATACGCAGTATTTT CASTWTPELTDTQYF
TRBJ2-2 - TRBV30 - TGTGCCTGGGAGAGAAACGTACCGGCCGGGGAGCTGTTTTTT CAWERNVPAGELFF